Here is one TCR beta chain with its context. This sample is part of a study of control samples from healthy donors and cancer patients. There are 15 residues in the CDR3. Trimming took off 3 bases at V and 2 bases at J, with 13 bases between the two ends. Germline V CDR1 and CDR2: SGHNT, YYREEE (reference sequence). Sequencing was performed with immunoSEQ multiplex PCR; in TCRdb, only in-frame clones are kept and a portion is missing. Of under 80,000 clones detected, 75% to 90% appear once; the ten largest clones hold over 25%. This sequence originates from a man in his fifties or sixties in good health. Sequencing input: blood. The chain links TRBV5-4 to TRBJ2-3, with D perhaps given as TRBD1 or TRBD2 (5 bases each). The CDR3 here is CASSSRVGTTDTQYF. CDR3 nucleotides: TGTGCCAGCAGCTCCCGAGTGGGGACCACAGATACGCAGTATTTT.